The following is a T cell receptor beta chain sequence with its context. Germline trimming cut 4 bases from V and 4 bases from J; bases unmatched to any gene: 10. The CDR3 has 15 amino acids. Looked up from germline, CDR1 is SGHRS and CDR2 is YFSETQ. Data came from immunoSEQ multiplex PCR; TCRdb stores just in-frame clones and leaves some out. The sample carries fewer than 25,000 clones, about 40% recorded once. The sample originates from a study of graft-versus-host responses after intestinal transplantation. As for the study in general: Multivisceral, liver-intestinal, or isolated intestinal transplants were performed in recipients.

At the end of the reaction, proliferating CFSE-low CD3+CD4+ and CD3+CD8+ responders were sorted. This TCR was recovered from a human patient who received an intestinal transplant. The V call is TRBV5-1, the J call TRBJ1-1, with TRBD1 identical over 7 bases. Specimen: alloreactive CD4+ T cells from a mixed lymphocyte reaction culture, collected before intestinal transplant. Subset denoted: CFSE-low proliferating T cells sorted from approximately 6-day pre-transplant mixed lymphocyte reaction (GvH or HvG direction). The CDR3 coding sequence is TGCGCCAGCAGCCTCTCAGGGGGTTCGGGCACTGAAGCTTTCTTT. It codes for CASSLSGGSGTEAFF. Looking up the rest from reference TRBV5-1 and TRBJ1-1 gives the full variable domain: KAGVTQTPRYLIKTRGQQVTLSCSPISGHRSVSWYQQTPGQGLQFLFEYFSETQRNKGNFPGRFSGRQFSNSRSEMNVSTLELGDSALYLCASSLSGGSGTEAFFGQGTRLTVV.